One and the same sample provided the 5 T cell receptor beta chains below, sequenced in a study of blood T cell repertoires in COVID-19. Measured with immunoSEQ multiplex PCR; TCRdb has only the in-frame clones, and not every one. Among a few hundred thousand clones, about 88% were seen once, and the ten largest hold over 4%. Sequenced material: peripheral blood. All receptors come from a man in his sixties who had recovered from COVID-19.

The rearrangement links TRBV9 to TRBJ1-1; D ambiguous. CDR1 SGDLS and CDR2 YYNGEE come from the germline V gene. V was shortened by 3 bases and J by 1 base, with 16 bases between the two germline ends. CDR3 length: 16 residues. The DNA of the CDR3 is TGTGCCAGCAGCGAGGCAGCGCACCAAGAGAACACTGAAGCTTTCTTT. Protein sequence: CASSEAAHQENTEAFF.

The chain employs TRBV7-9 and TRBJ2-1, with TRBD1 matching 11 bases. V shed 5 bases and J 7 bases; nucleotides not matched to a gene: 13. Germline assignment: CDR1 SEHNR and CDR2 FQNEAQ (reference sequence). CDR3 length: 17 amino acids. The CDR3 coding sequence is TGTGCCAGCAGCCATGGGCTAGGGACAGGGGGTGATAATGAGCAGTTCTTC. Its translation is CASSHGLGTGGDNEQFF.

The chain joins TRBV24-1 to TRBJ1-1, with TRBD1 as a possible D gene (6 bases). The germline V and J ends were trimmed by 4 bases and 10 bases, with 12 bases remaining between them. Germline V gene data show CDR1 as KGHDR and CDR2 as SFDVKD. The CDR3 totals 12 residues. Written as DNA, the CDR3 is TGTGCCACCAGTGAACCAACAGGGCCAGCTTTCTTT. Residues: CATSEPTGPAFF.

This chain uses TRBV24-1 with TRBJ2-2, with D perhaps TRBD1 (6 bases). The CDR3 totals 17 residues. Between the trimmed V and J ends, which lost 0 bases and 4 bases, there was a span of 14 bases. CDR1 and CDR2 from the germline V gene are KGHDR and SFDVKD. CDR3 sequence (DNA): TGTGCCACCAGTGATTTGCCACAGGGAGTTGGCACCGGGGAGCTGTTTTTT. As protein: CATSDLPQGVGTGELFF.

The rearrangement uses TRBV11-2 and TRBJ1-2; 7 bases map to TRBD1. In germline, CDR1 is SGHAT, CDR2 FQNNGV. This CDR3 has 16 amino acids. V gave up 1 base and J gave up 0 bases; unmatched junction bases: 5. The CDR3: CASSLAGQRSNYGYTF. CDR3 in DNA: TGTGCCAGCAGCTTAGCGGGACAGAGATCTAACTATGGCTACACCTTC.